This T cell receptor beta chain is drawn from a study of beta chain features in type 1 diabetes. The overall study: On cell yields, gender and age, patients and healthy donors were similar.

Notes on the study in general: Insertions were fewer and deletions more numerous at VDJ junctions in type 1 diabetes patients. A moderate, significant TCRB CDR3 shortening appeared in type 1 diabetes across four CD4+ subsets.

After removal of 3 bases from V and 2 bases from J, the junction contained 5 bases not matched to a gene. The CDR3 is 15 residues long. Germline-derived CDR1 and CDR2 are LGHNA and YNFKEQ. Since all of the isolated RNA was reverse transcribed, expressed TCRB transcripts were what got sequenced. Naive, central memory and regulatory T cell samples averaged about 3.57 million immunoSEQ reads each. Libraries were prepared by immunoSEQ multiplex PCR; TCRdb keeps only in-frame clonotypes and omits some of them. Here the sample spans about 240,000 clones, less than 35% being singletons. Comments on this clone: What it binds is not known.

The clonotype was recovered from a man aged 25 to 40 in good health. This chain joins TRBV4-2 and TRBJ2-7; 9 bases agree with TRBD1. Material for sequencing was central memory CD4+ T cells from blood. CDR3 sequence: CASSHEQGAAYEQYF. CDR3 sequence (DNA): TGTGCCAGCAGCCATGAACAGGGGGCCGCCTACGAGCAGTACTTC.